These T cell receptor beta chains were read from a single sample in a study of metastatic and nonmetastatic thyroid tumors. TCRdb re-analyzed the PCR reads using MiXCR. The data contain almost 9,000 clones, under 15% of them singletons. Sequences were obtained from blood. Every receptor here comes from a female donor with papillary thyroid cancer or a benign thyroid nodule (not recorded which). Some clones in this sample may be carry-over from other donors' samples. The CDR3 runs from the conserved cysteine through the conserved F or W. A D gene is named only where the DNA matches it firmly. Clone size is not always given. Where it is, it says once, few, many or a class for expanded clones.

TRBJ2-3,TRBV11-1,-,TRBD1,CAISAGTGGVWSTDTQYF,TGTGCCATCAGCGCCGGGACAGGGGGCGTTTGGAGCACAGATACGCAATATTTT
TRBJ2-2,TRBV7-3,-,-,CASAPHGTGELFF,TGTGCCAGCGCCCCCCACGGAACCGGGGAGCTGTTTTTT
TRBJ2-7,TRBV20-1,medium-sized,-,CSASPDYEQYF,TGCAGTGCTAGTCCAGACTACGAGCAGTACTTC
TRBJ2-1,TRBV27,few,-,CALSLGGLKFF,TGTGCCCTCAGTTTAGGCGGTTTGAAGTTCTTC
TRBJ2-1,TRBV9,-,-,CASSVVSSSAKQFF,TGTGCCAGCAGCGTAGTTAGCTCTTCGGCAAAGCAGTTCTTC
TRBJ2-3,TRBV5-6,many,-,CASSLAGRMVDTQYF,TGTGCCAGCAGCCTGGCTGGAAGGATGGTTGATACGCAGTATTTT
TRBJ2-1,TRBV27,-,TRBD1,CVSLCDRGTKFF,TGTGTCAGCCTGTGTGACAGGGGCACGAAGTTCTTC
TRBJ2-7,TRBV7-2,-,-,CASSLASLGMTEQYF,TGTGCCAGCAGCCTCGCCTCCCTGGGAATGACCGAGCAGTACTTC
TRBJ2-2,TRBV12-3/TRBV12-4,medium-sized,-,CASIVVQYTGELFF,TGTGCCAGCATAGTGGTGCAGTACACCGGGGAGCTGTTTTTT
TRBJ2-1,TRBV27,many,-,CASSSGRGKSSYNEQFF,TGTGCCAGCAGTTCCGGGCGGGGCAAAAGCTCCTACAATGAGCAGTTCTTC
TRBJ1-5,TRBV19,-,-,CASSITEANQPQHF,TGTGCCAGTAGTATTACCGAGGCGAATCAGCCCCAGCATTTT
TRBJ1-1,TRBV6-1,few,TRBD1,CASSEGQTEAFF,TGTGCCAGCAGTGAGGGACAGACTGAAGCTTTCTTT
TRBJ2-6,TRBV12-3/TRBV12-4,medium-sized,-,CASRGGAGGTGANVLTF,TGTGCCAGCAGGGGGGGGGCAGGGGGGACTGGGGCCAACGTCCTGACTTTC
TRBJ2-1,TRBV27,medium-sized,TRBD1,CASSSGTGQPYNEQFF,TGTGCCAGCAGTTCCGGGACAGGGCAGCCATACAATGAGCAGTTCTTC
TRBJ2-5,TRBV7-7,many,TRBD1,CASSPTGNGETQYF,TGTGCCAGCAGCCCGACAGGGAATGGAGAGACCCAGTACTTC
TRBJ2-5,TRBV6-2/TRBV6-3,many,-,CASSYLDYGETQYF,TGTGCCAGCAGTTACTTGGACTATGGAGAGACCCAGTACTTC
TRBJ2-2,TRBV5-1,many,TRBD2,CASSLAGAVTGELFF,TGCGCCAGCAGCTTAGCGGGGGCGGTCACCGGGGAGCTGTTTTTT
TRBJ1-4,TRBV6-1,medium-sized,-,CASSPRLAGSGEKLFF,TGTGCCAGCAGTCCCCGCCTGGCAGGGAGCGGTGAAAAACTGTTTTTT
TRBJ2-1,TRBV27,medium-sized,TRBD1,CASSYRDRAYNEQFF,TGTGCCAGCAGTTACCGGGACAGAGCCTACAATGAGCAGTTCTTC
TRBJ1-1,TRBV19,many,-,CASSAGRRNTEAFF,TGTGCCAGTAGTGCAGGACGGAGGAACACTGAAGCTTTCTTT
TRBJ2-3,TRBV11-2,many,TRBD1,CASSLVRGGEGTDTQYF,TGTGCCAGCAGCTTAGTAAGAGGGGGCGAGGGCACAGATACGCAGTATTTT
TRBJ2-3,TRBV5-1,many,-,CASSFTESTDTQYF,TGCGCCAGCAGCTTTACAGAAAGCACAGATACGCAGTATTTT
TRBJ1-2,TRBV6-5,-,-,CASSYSSWWNYGYTF,TGTGCCAGCAGTTACTCGTCATGGTGGAACTATGGCTACACCTTC
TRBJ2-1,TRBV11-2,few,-,CASGSQSGLHSYNEQFF,TGTGCCAGCGGCTCTCAGTCGGGACTCCACTCCTACAATGAGCAGTTCTTC
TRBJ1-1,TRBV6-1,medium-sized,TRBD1,CASRTGNEAFF,TGTGCCAGCAGGACAGGGAATGAAGCTTTCTTT
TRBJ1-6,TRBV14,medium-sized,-,CASSQDSLGSPLHF,TGTGCCAGCAGCCAAGACAGTTTGGGTTCACCCCTCCACTTT
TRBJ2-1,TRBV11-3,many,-,CASSLGNYNEQFF,TGTGCCAGCAGCTTAGGTAATTACAATGAGCAGTTCTTC
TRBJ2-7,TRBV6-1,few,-,CASAWGSYEQYF,TGTGCCAGCGCCTGGGGGTCCTACGAGCAGTACTTC
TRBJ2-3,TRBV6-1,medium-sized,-,CASSQDYPGDTQYF,TGTGCCAGCAGCCAGGACTACCCGGGGGATACGCAGTATTTT
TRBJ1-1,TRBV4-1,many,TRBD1,CASSQVLTRQGGEAFF,TGCGCCAGCAGCCAAGTATTAACCCGACAGGGGGGTGAAGCTTTCTTT
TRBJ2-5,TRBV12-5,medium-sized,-,CASDGGGEETQYF,TGTGCTAGTGATGGGGGAGGTGAAGAGACCCAGTACTTC
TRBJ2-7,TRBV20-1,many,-,CSARDPREVHEQYF,TGCAGTGCTAGAGACCCTAGGGAGGTCCACGAGCAGTACTTC
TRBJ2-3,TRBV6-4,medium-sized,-,CASSASVGTDTQYF,TGTGCCAGCAGTGCTAGCGTTGGCACAGATACGCAGTATTTT
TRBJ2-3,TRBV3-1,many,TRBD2,CASSQDWIAGSTDTQYF,TGTGCCAGCAGCCAAGATTGGATAGCGGGAAGCACAGATACGCAGTATTTT
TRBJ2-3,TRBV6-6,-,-,CASGYSSSGAEGDTQYF,TGTGCCAGTGGTTACTCGAGTTCAGGGGCTGAGGGAGATACGCAGTATTTT
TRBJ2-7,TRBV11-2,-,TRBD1,CASSPNSQGTRVEQYF,TGTGCCAGCAGCCCCAATTCACAGGGGACGAGGGTTGAGCAGTACTTC
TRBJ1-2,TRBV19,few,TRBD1,CASSSLGGGYTF,TGTGCCAGTAGTTCATTAGGGGGCGGCTACACCTTC
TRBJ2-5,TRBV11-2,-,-,CASSARHTIAGGTQETQYF,TGTGCCAGCAGCGCCAGGCATACCATAGCTGGGGGGACCCAAGAGACCCAGTACTTC
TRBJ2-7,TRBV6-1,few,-,CASSGYPANEQYF,TGTGCCAGCAGTGGGTACCCCGCCAACGAGCAGTACTTC
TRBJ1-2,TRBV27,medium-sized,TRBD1,CASRSGDRVGGYTF,TGTGCCAGCAGGTCGGGGGACAGGGTGGGCGGCTACACCTTC
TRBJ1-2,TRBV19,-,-,CDSSNPNSGVGYTF,TGTGACAGTAGTAACCCCAACTCAGGGGTAGGCTACACCTTC
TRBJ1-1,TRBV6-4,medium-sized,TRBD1,CATHRDRYTEAFF,TGTGCCACCCATCGGGACAGGTACACTGAAGCTTTCTTT
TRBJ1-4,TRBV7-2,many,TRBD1,CASSSWRGRGEKLFF,TGTGCCAGCAGCTCGTGGAGGGGGCGGGGTGAAAAACTGTTTTTT
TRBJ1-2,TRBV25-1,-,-,CASSLGAYGYTF,TGTGCCAGCAGTTTGGGCGCTTATGGCTACACCTTC
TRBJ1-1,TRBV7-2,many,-,CASSLAGPSIGFEAFF,TGTGCCAGCAGCTTAGCGGGGCCCTCGATTGGGTTTGAAGCTTTCTTT
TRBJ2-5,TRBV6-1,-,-,CASSPPGGSGETQYF,TGTGCCAGCAGTCCCCCTGGTGGGTCGGGGGAGACCCAGTACTTC
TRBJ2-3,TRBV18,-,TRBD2,CASSPHISSGRGTDTQYF,TGTGCCAGCTCACCCCACATTTCTAGCGGGAGGGGCACAGATACGCAGTATTTT
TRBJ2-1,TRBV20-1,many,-,CSATIPSLGNEQFF,TGCAGTGCTACAATCCCATCACTGGGCAATGAGCAGTTCTTC
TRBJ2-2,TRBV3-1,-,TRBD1,CASSRDRGRELFF,TGTGCCAGCAGCCGGGACAGGGGCCGGGAGCTGTTTTTT
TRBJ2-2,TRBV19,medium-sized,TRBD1,CASMPQGADTGELFF,TGTGCCAGTATGCCCCAGGGGGCGGACACCGGGGAGCTGTTTTTT